These 5 T cell receptor beta chains originate from one sample sequenced in a study of cytomegalovirus exposure and HLA in healthy donors. PCR amplification relied on 60 Vbeta primers (plus 13 Jbeta primers). Generated by immunoSEQ multiplex PCR, the TCRdb table keeps only in-frame clones and is missing some. The sample lists roughly 130,000 clones, 75% to 90% seen once, with just over 2.5% in the top ten. The specimen sequenced was PBMCs. These receptors came from a young man in good health and CMV-seronegative.

The gene calls are TRBV7-9 and TRBJ1-3; a possible D gene is TRBD1 (6 bases). There are 16 residues in the CDR3. Per the germline V gene, CDR1 is SEHNR and CDR2 is FQNEAQ (reference sequence). Trimming shortened V by 1 base and J by 2 bases, and 12 bases separated the two germline ends. The CDR3 region is CASSLVTGNPGNTIYF. CDR3 DNA: TGTGCCAGCAGCTTAGTTACAGGGAACCCTGGAAACACCATATATTTT. The variable domain in full, completed from reference TRBV7-9 and TRBJ1-3, reads DTGVSQNPRHKITKRGQNVTFRCDPISEHNRLYWYRQTLGQGPEFLTYFQNEAQLEKSRLLSDRFSAERPKGSFSTLEIQRTEQGDSAMYLCASSLVTGNPGNTIYFGEGSWLTVV.

The chain uses TRBV27 and TRBJ2-3; perhaps TRBD2 as D (6 bases). The CDR3 has 18 amino acids. Germline CDR1 and CDR2: MNHEY and SMNVEV (reference sequence). V lost 6 bases, J lost 2 bases, and 24 bases lay in between. DNA for the CDR3: TGTGCCAGCAGCCCAACCTGGGCGGAGGGGAAGCTCACAGATACGCAGTATTTT. Residues: CASSPTWAEGKLTDTQYF.

There are a few counts of this clone. The chain is built from TRBV2 and TRBJ1-1; unclear D gene. Deletions cut 6 bases from V and 5 bases from J, with 16 bases between. The CDR3 consists of 14 residues. Per germline, CDR1 SNHLY and CDR2 FYNNEI. The CDR3 reads CASRPIHQRTEAFF. The DNA of the CDR3 is TGTGCCAGCAGGCCTATCCATCAGCGGACTGAAGCTTTCTTT.

The rearrangement links TRBV19 to TRBJ2-7, with TRBD2 identical over 16 bases. V dropped 8 bases and J dropped 6; count of bases not matched to a gene: 10. Looked up from germline, CDR1 is LNHDA and CDR2 is SQIVND (reference sequence). The CDR3 is 16 residues long. CDR3 sequence reads: CASSGTSGRGQGEQYF. Written as DNA, the CDR3 is TGTGCCAGTTCCGGGACTAGCGGGAGGGGACAAGGCGAGCAGTACTTC. Full variable domain (rest looked up from reference TRBV19 and TRBJ2-7): DGGITQSPKYLFRKEGQNVTLSCEQNLNHDAMYWYRQDPGQGLRLIYYSQIVNDFQKGDIAEGYSVSREKKESFPLTVTSAQKNPTAFYLCASSGTSGRGQGEQYFGPGTRLTVT.

A single count supports this clone. This rearrangement joins TRBV30 to TRBJ2-1; 9 bases align to TRBD1. CDR3 length equals 13 residues. J was trimmed by 4 bases and V by 5 bases; bases with no gene match: 3. CDR1 is GTSNPN, CDR2 SVGIG, per germline (reference sequence). The DNA of the CDR3 is TGTGCCTGGGGGGGACAGGGATACAATGAGCAGTTCTTC. This codes for CAWGGQGYNEQFF. The whole variable domain, filled in from reference TRBV30 and TRBJ2-1, reads SQTIHQWPATLVQPVGSPLSLECTVEGTSNPNLYWYRQAAGRGLQLLFYSVGIGQISSEVPQNLSASRPQDRQFILSSKKLLLSDSGFYLCAWGGQGYNEQFFGPGTRLTVL.